The 22 T cell receptor beta chains below were found in one sample sequenced in a study of blood T cells in healthy people across ages. The use of a sample-barcoded 5' primer and a J-beta primer mix characterized a second PCR of about 7 to 12 cycles. Each CDR3 protein gets one entry after TCRdb re-called the 5' RACE reads with MiXCR. The sample lists more than 650,000 distinct CDR3 sequences, 22% occurring once. The sample taken for sequencing was blood. Receptor source: a man aged 70-80 years in good health.

The V gene is TRBV5-5, the J gene TRBJ2-7; the D call may be TRBD1 or TRBD2 (6 bases each). V gave up 10 bases and J gave up 1 base, with 18 bases separating them. The CDR3 has 14 residues. Germline loops: CDR1 SGHKS, CDR2 YYEKEE (reference sequence). The CDR3 sequence is CAGILGGYSYEQYF. In nucleotides, the CDR3 is TGTGCCGGCATCCTCGGGGGCTATTCCTACGAGCAGTACTTC.

The chain has TRBV20-1 and TRBJ1-1; TRBD1 is a possible D gene (6 bases). The CDR3 totals 14 residues. The germline CDR1 and CDR2 sequences are DFQATT and SNEGSKA (reference sequence). The V gene lost 6 bases and the J gene lost 1 base, with 15 bases spanning the gap. CDR3 sequence (DNA): TGCAGTGCAAGACCAGGGGTCCGGAACACTGAAGCTTTCTTT. As protein: CSARPGVRNTEAFF.

The chain joins TRBV11-2 to TRBJ2-4; a possible D gene is TRBD2 (6 bases). V shed 0 bases and J shed 6 bases, with 9 bases lying between them. The V gene's germline CDR1 is SGHAT and CDR2 FQNNGV. This CDR3 is 14 amino acids long. This CDR3 reads CASSLDWRGNIQYF. CDR3 sequence (DNA): TGTGCCAGCAGCTTAGATTGGCGGGGAAACATTCAGTACTTC.

The table lists this clonotype with many counts. In DNA, the CDR3 is TGTGCCAGCAGCCAGGGATACACAGATACGCAGTATTTT. This codes for CASSQGYTDTQYF. The gene calls are TRBV6-5 and TRBJ2-3; possibly TRBD1 for D (5 bases). The CDR3 is made up of 13 amino acids. Trimming cost V 6 bases and J 2 bases, with 9 bases left between them. Germline CDR1 and CDR2: MNHEY and SVGAGI.

This clonotype was observed a few times. The genes are TRBV6-5 and TRBJ2-1; no clear D gene. V gave up 11 bases and J gave up 1 base, with 15 bases separating them. The germline V gene has CDR1 MNHEY and CDR2 SVGAGI. The CDR3 is made up of 14 amino acids. In DNA form, the CDR3 reads TGTGCCGCACAAGAACACGGTTCCTACAATGAGCAGTTCTTC. Translated, it gives CAAQEHGSYNEQFF.

This rearrangement joins TRBV7-2 to TRBJ2-2, with D hard to call. CDR3 length: 17 residues. V was clipped by 5 bases and J by 1 base, with 17 bases between them. In germline, CDR1 is SGHTA, CDR2 FQGNSA. The CDR3 DNA is TGTGCCAGCAGCCTCGACATAGGTGCACGGAACACCGGGGAGCTGTTTTTT. Its protein is CASSLDIGARNTGELFF.

This clonotype was picked up many times. The chain carries TRBV20-1 and TRBJ1-5, with a weak D call TRBD1 (5 bases). CDR3 length: 15 amino acids. V dropped 0 bases and J dropped 2 bases, with 11 bases sitting between them. In germline, CDR1 is DFQATT, CDR2 SNEGSKA (reference sequence). The CDR3 spells CSARDRVIGNQPQHF. CDR3 coding DNA: TGCAGTGCTAGAGACAGGGTAATCGGCAATCAGCCCCAGCATTTT.

This clonotype was seen at least ten times. V is TRBV28 and J is TRBJ1-1; D remains ambiguous. This CDR3 has 12 residues. Germline V gene sequence: CDR1 MDHEN, CDR2 SYDVKM. V lost 2 bases and J 0 bases, leaving 1 base between the germline ends. This CDR3 is CASSLLNTEAFF. The CDR3 nucleotides read TGTGCCAGCAGTTTACTGAACACTGAAGCTTTCTTT.

This clonotype came up a few times. V usage is TRBV6-2 or TRBV6-3 and J usage is TRBJ2-7; D tentatively reads TRBD1 or TRBD2 (5 bases each). Germline V gene lookup returns CDR1 MNHEY and CDR2 SVGEGT. The germline V and J ends were trimmed by 0 bases and 5 bases, with 8 bases remaining between them. CDR3 size: 13 residues. CDR3 sequence: CASSYSRDHEQYV. The CDR3 bases are TGTGCCAGCAGTTACTCCCGGGACCACGAGCAGTACGTC.

This chain connects TRBV24-1 to TRBJ1-5, with D hard to call. CDR1 KGHDR and CDR2 SFDVKD come from the germline V gene. The CDR3 extends over 17 amino acids. V was shortened by 0 bases and J by 0 bases, with 11 bases between the two germline ends. Here the CDR3 DNA reads TGTGCCACCAGTGATTTGCTAGGACGGTATAGCAATCAGCCCCAGCATTTT. This encodes CATSDLLGRYSNQPQHF.

The gene calls are TRBV12-3 or TRBV12-4 and TRBJ1-2; 7 bases map to TRBD1. The V and J ends lost 3 bases and 4 bases, in that order; junction bases with no gene match: 5. This CDR3 region has 14 residues. CDR3 in DNA: TGTGCCAGCAGTTTCACGTCAGGGGGCTATGGCTACACCTTC. This gives the protein CASSFTSGGYGYTF.

This chain joins TRBV21-1 and TRBJ2-1; the table's D call, TRBD2, was not checked against the DNA. TRBV21-1 is marked as a pseudogene. The length of the CDR3 is 17 residues. CDR3 sequence (DNA): TGTGCCAGCAGCGGCTTTAGCGGGAGGGACACTGACGATGAGCAGTTCTTC. This codes for CASSGFSGRDTDDEQFF.

CDR3 sequence: CASSQDRGLPGTYNEQFF. The CDR3 DNA follows: TGCGCCAGCAGCCAAGATCGGGGACTACCGGGAACCTACAATGAGCAGTTCTTC. This rearrangement joins TRBV4-1 to TRBJ2-1; TRBD2 agrees at 7 bases. CDR1 MGHRA and CDR2 YSYEKL come from the germline V gene. CDR3 length: 18 residues. J gave up 2 bases and V 0 bases, and 10 bases lay outside the gene matches.

The rearrangement uses TRBV12-3 or TRBV12-4 and TRBJ2-1; D might be TRBD2 (6 bases). Trimming took off 5 bases at V and 10 bases at J, with 15 bases between the two ends. This CDR3 is 13 amino acids long. The DNA of the CDR3 is TGTGCCAGCAGTCTCTCGGAGGGAGTGGAGCAGTTCTTC. Its protein product is CASSLSEGVEQFF.

V usage is TRBV5-1 and J usage is TRBJ2-5; D not resolved. The J call is doubtful: the DNA matches TRBJ2-7 better. This CDR3 comprises 14 residues. Germline V gene lookup returns CDR1 SGHRS and CDR2 YFSETQ. In nucleotides, the CDR3 is TGCGCCAGCAGTGAACAGCCCTCTGGGAACGAGCAGTACTTC. Its translation is CASSEQPSGNEQYF.

This chain connects TRBV12-3 or TRBV12-4 to TRBJ2-6; 7 nucleotides align to TRBD1. V was pared by 7 bases and J by 0 bases, with 12 bases of the junction left unmatched. The CDR3 loop spans 18 amino acids. CDR3 nucleotides: TGTGCCAGCAATTCCCGAGGACAGGCGTTCTCTGGGGCCAACGTCCTGACTTTC. It codes for CASNSRGQAFSGANVLTF.

The chain employs TRBV12-3 or TRBV12-4 and TRBJ2-2; D is unresolved. CDR3 length: 11 residues. The germline V and J ends were trimmed by 7 bases and 6 bases, with 6 bases remaining between them. The CDR3 DNA sequence: TGTGCCAGCACGTGGTCCGGGGAGCTGTTTTTT. Encoded protein: CASTWSGELFF.

The chain employs TRBV30 and TRBJ1-2; no reliable D call. This CDR3 is 13 amino acids long. The V gene lost 0 bases and the J gene lost 2 bases, with 7 bases spanning the gap. From germline, CDR1 is GTSNPN and CDR2 SVGIG (reference sequence). Here the CDR3 reads CAWSVHANYGYTF. The DNA for the CDR3 is TGTGCCTGGAGTGTCCACGCGAACTATGGCTACACCTTC.

CDR3 nucleotide sequence: TGCGCCAGCGGCAGGACAGGGGGGCAACAAGAGACCCAGTACTTC. As protein: CASGRTGGQQETQYF. The chain couples TRBV5-1 to TRBJ2-5; 10 nucleotides match TRBD1. V shed 7 bases and J 2 bases; nucleotides not matched to a gene: 8. This CDR3 contains 15 residues. Germline CDR1 is SGHRS and CDR2 is YFSETQ.

This clonotype was detected only a few times. V usage is TRBV5-1 and J usage is TRBJ2-6; D is undetermined. This CDR3 has 16 residues. Germline-derived CDR1 and CDR2 are SGHRS and YFSETQ. Trimming left V 4 bases short and J 4 bases short, with 15 bases between. The CDR3 here is CASSIETVSGANVLTF. DNA of the CDR3: TGCGCCAGCAGCATAGAAACAGTTTCCGGGGCCAACGTCCTGACTTTC.

A few counts support this clonotype. The rearrangement links TRBV7-2 to TRBJ2-1; D gene uncertain. The CDR3 is 13 residues long. Germline CDR1 reads SGHTA; CDR2 reads FQGNSA. V dropped 2 bases and J dropped 9 bases, with 11 bases sitting between them. DNA for the CDR3: TGTGCCAGCAGCTTACACAGCTCCGTTGAGCAGTTCTTC. It yields the protein CASSLHSSVEQFF.

This clonotype was seen many times. The gene calls are TRBV7-9 and TRBJ2-7, with 8 bases lining up with TRBD2. CDR1 is SEHNR, CDR2 FQNEAQ, per germline (reference sequence). The CDR3 spans 15 residues. V dropped 4 bases and J dropped 0; count of bases not matched to a gene: 5. CDR3 sequence reads: CASSSLAGSSYEQYF. Here the CDR3 DNA reads TGTGCCAGCAGCTCCTTAGCGGGGAGCTCCTACGAGCAGTACTTC.